This TCR beta chain was obtained from a study of T cells after yellow fever vaccination. CDR1 and CDR2 from the germline V gene are SNHLY and FYNNEI. This CDR3 region has 13 residues. The V and J ends lost 4 bases and 8 bases respectively, with 12 bases between them. TCRdb analysed the 5' RACE reads with MiXCR anew, one entry per CDR3 protein. The sample records around 100,000 distinct CDR3 sequences, more than 7.5% being singletons. This clonotype was recorded at least ten times. Its antigen is not identified. Study outcomes and limitations: There was a small share of clonotypes that showed up in both the CD4 and CD8 compartments. Booster samples showed a return of most primary-vaccination clones (about 97% CD4, 70% to 90% CD8).

The chain links TRBV2 to TRBJ2-1, with D possibly being TRBD1 or TRBD2 (5 bases each). The receptor's source is a young man who received the YFV17D yellow fever vaccine. The starting material was CD8+ T cells sorted from PBMCs, obtained 45 days after the yellow fever booster vaccination. CDR3 amino acids: CASSAGGSDEQFF. The CDR3 bases are TGTGCCAGCAGTGCTGGGGGTTCCGATGAGCAGTTCTTC.